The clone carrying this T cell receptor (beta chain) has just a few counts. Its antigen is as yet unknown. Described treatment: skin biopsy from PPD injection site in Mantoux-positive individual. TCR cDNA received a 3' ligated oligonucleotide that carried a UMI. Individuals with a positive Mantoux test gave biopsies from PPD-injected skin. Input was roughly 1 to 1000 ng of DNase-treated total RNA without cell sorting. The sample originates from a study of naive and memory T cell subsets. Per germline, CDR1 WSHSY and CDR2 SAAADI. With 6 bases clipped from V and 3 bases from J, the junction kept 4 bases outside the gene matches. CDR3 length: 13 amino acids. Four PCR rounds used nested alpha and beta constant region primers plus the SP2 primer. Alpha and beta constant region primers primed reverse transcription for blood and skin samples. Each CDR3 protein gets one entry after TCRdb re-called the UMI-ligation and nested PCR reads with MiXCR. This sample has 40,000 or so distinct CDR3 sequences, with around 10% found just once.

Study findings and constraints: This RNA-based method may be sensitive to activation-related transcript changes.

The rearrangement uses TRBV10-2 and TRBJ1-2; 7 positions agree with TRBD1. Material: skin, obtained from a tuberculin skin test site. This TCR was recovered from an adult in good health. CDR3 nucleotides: TGCGCCAGCAGCATAACAGGGGACTATGGCTACACCTTC. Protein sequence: CASSITGDYGYTF.